This T cell receptor (beta chain) was identified in a study of blood T cell repertoires in COVID-19. Study-wide context: Acute and convalescent COVID-19 samples came from the United States, Italy and Spain.

V was trimmed by 2 bases and J by 7 bases, leaving 9 bases between them. Germline loops: CDR1 MNHNS, CDR2 SASEGT. The CDR3 spans 13 residues. Assay used: immunoSEQ multiplex PCR; TCRdb lists only in-frame clones, some missing. The sample contains approximately 390,000 clones, 88% of which appear only once. Researchers sorted participants into cohorts using their self-reported clinical history. The rearrangement links TRBV6-1 to TRBJ1-5, with D tentatively TRBD1 (5 bases). Specimen: PBMCs or T cells enriched from blood (not recorded which). The TCR originated in a woman between 40 and 55 years old with acute COVID-19. The CDR3 protein is CASSEQGGQPQHF. CDR3 sequence (DNA): TGTGCCAGCAGTGAACAGGGTGGGCAGCCCCAGCATTTT.